The count of the clone carrying this T cell receptor beta chain is one. The antigen is not known. The donors were part of the validation cohort of roughly 130 subjects. That cohort was separate from the first cohort, which comprised under 700 subjects. V lost 7 bases and J 4 bases, leaving 20 bases between the germline ends. The germline gives CDR1 SQVTM, CDR2 ANQGSEA. This CDR3 has 15 amino acids. The data belong to a study of cytomegalovirus exposure and HLA in healthy donors. Study-wide points: Within the approximately 120 validation repertoires, first-cohort TCR clusters tended to co-occur, according to a later analysis. Specificity of a few CMV-associated chains for CMV antigens was verified in vitro.

The data were produced by immunoSEQ multiplex PCR, yet TCRdb's version contains in-frame clones alone and is incomplete. The table lists around 260,000 clones, 90% of them singletons. Sequences were obtained from PBMCs. The rearrangement uses TRBV29-1 and TRBJ2-1, with D tentatively TRBD1 (8 bases). This receptor was taken from a woman between 25 and 40 years old in good health and CMV-seronegative. DNA for the CDR3: TGCAGCGGGCGTCAGGGGGCTAGCGGTTACAATGAGCAGTTCTTC. It yields the protein CSGRQGASGYNEQFF.